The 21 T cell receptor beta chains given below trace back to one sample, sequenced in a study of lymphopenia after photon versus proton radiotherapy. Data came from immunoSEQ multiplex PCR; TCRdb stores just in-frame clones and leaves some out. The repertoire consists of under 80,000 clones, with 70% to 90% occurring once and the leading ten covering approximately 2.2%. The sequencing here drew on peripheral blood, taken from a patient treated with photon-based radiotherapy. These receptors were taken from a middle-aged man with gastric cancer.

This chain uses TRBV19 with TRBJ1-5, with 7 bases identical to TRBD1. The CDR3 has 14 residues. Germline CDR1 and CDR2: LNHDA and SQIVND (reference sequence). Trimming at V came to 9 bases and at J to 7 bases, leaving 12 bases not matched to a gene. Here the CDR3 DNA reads TGTGCCAGCCACTACAGGGGAGGCGGACAGCCCCAGCATTTT. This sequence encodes CASHYRGGGQPQHF.

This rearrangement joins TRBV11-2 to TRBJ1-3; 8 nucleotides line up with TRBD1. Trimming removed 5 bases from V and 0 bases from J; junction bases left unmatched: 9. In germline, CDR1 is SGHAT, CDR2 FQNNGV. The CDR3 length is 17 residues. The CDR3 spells CASSPITGGHSGNTIYF. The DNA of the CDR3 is TGTGCCAGCAGCCCTATAACAGGGGGGCACTCTGGAAACACCATATATTTT.

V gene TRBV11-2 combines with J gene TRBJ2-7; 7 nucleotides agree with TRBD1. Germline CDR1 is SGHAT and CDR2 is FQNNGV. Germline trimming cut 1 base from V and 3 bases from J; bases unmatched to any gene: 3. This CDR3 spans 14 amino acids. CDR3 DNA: TGTGCCAGCAGCTTAGTGGCAGGGGGCTACGAGCAGTACTTC. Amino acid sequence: CASSLVAGGYEQYF.

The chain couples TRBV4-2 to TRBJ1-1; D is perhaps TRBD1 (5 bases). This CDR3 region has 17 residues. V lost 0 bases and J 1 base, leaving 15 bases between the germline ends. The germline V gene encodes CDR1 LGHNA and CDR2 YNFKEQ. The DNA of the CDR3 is TGTGCCAGCAGCCAAGATTCGAATGGGGCCTCGAACACTGAAGCTTTCTTT. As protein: CASSQDSNGASNTEAFF.

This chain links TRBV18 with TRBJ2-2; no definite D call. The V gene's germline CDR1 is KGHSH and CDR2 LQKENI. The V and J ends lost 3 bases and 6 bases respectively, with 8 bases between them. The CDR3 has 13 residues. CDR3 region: CASSPLMSGELFF. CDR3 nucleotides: TGTGCCAGCTCACCCTTGATGTCCGGGGAGCTGTTTTTT. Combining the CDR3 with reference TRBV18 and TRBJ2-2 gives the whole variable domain NAGVMQNPRHLVRRRGQEARLRCSPMKGHSHVYWYRQLPEEGLKFMVYLQKENIIDESGMPKERFSAEFPKEGPSILRIQQVVRGDSAAYFCASSPLMSGELFFGEGSRLTVL.

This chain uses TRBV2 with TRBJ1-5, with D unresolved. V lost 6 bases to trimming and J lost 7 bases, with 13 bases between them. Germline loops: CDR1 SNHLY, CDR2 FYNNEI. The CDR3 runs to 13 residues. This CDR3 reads CASRRVSGQPQHF. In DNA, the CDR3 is TGTGCCAGCAGGCGGGTCAGCGGGCAGCCCCAGCATTTT.

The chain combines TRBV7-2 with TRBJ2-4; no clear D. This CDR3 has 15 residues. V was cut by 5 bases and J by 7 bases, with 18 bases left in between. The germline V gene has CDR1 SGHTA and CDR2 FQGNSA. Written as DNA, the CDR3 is TGTGCCAGCAGCCCGCAAACCGGACCCGTTAACATTCAGTACTTC. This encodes CASSPQTGPVNIQYF.

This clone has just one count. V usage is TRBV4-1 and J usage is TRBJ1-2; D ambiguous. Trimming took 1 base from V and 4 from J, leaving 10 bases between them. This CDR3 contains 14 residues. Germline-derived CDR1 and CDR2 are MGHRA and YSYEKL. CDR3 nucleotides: TGCGCCAGCAGCCAAGCTGCCCCTATCTATGGCTACACCTTC. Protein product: CASSQAAPIYGYTF.

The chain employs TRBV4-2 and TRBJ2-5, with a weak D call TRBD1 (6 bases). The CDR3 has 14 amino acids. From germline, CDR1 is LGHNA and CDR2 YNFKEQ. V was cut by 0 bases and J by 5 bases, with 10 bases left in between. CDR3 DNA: TGTGCCAGCAGCCAAGATACAGGGTTGGAGACCCAGTACTTC. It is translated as CASSQDTGLETQYF.

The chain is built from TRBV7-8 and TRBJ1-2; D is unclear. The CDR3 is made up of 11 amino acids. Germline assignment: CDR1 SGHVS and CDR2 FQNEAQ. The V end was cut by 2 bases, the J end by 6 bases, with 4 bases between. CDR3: CASSLLDGYTF. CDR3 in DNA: TGTGCCAGCAGCTTACTGGATGGCTACACCTTC.

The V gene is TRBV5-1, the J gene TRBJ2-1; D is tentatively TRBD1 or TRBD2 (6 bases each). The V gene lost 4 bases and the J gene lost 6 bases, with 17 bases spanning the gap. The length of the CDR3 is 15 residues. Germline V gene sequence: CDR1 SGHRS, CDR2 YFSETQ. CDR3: CASSRGGQNSNEQFF. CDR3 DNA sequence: TGCGCCAGCAGCCGTGGGGGGCAGAATAGCAATGAGCAGTTCTTC.

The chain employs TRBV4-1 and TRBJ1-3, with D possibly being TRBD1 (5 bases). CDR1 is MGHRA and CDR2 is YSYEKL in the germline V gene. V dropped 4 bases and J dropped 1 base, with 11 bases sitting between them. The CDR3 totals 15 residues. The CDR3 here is CASSPGRTSGNTIYF. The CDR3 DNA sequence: TGCGCCAGCAGCCCGGGACGGACTTCTGGAAACACCATATATTTT.

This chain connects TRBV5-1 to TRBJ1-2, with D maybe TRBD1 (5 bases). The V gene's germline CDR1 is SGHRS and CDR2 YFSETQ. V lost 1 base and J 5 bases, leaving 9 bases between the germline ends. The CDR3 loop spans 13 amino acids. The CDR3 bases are TGCGCCAGCAGCTTGCGGGGACCATATGGCTACACCTTC. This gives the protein CASSLRGPYGYTF.

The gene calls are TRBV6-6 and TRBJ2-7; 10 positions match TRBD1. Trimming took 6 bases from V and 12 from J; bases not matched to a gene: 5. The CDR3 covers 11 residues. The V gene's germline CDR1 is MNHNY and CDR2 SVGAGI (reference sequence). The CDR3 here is CASRGTGESYF. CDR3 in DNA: TGTGCCAGCAGAGGGACAGGGGAGTCGTACTTC.

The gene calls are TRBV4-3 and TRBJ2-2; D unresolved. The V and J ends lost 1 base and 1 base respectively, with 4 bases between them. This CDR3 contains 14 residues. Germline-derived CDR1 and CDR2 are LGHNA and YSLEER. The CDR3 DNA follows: TGCGCCAGCAGCCAAGTCAGGAACACCGGGGAGCTGTTTTTT. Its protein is CASSQVRNTGELFF.

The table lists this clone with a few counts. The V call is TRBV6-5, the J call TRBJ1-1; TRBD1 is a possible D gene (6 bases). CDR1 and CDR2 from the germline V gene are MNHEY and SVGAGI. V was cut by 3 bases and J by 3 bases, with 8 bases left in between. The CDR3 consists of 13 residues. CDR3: CASSYGQYTEAFF. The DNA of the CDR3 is TGTGCCAGCAGTTATGGACAGTACACTGAAGCTTTCTTT.

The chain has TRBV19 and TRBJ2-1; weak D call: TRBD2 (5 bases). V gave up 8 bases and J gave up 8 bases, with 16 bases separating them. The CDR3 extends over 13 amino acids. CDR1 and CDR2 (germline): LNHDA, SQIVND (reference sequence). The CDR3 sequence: CASGWRRSDEQFF. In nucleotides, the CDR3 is TGTGCCAGTGGGTGGCGGAGGTCCGATGAGCAGTTCTTC.

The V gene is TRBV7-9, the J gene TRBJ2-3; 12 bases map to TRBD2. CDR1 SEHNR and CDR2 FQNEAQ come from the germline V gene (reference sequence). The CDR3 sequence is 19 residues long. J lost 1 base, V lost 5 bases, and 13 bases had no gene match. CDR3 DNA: TGTGCCAGCAGCGCCCCGACCCAGACTAGCGGGGGAGGCACAGATACGCAGTATTTT. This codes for CASSAPTQTSGGGTDTQYF.

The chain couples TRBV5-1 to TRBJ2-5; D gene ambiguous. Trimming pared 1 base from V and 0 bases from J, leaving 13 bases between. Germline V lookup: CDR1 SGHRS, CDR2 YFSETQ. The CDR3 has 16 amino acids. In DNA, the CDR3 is TGCGCCAGCAGCTTGCAGGTTTCGGCGAACCAAGAGACCCAGTACTTC. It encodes CASSLQVSANQETQYF.

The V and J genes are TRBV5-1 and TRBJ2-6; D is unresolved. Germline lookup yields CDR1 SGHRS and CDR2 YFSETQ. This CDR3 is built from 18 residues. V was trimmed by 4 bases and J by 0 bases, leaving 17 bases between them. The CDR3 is CASSPRTTPDSGANVLTF. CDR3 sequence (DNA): TGCGCCAGCAGCCCCCGGACGACTCCCGACTCTGGGGCCAACGTCCTGACTTTC.

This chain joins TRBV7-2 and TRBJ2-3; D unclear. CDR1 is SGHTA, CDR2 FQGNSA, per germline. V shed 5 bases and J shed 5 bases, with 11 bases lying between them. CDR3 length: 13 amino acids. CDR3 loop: CASSPHSGDTQYF. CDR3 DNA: TGTGCCAGCAGCCCTCACTCGGGAGATACGCAGTATTTT.